These 7 T cell receptor beta chains originate from one sample sequenced in a study of cytomegalovirus exposure and HLA in healthy donors. PCR used 60 Vbeta primers and 13 Jbeta primers. The data were produced by immunoSEQ multiplex PCR, yet TCRdb's version contains in-frame clones alone and is incomplete. This sample has 99,000 or so clones, with 80% to 85% found just once. The sequencing sample was made of PBMCs. The receptors here all came from a man younger than 40 in good health and CMV-seropositive.

This chain joins TRBV28 and TRBJ2-1; 10 nucleotides agree with TRBD2. V lost 6 bases to trimming and J lost 8 bases; unmatched junction nucleotides: 4. Germline-derived CDR1 and CDR2 are MDHEN and SYDVKM. The CDR3 sequence is 13 residues long. Written as DNA, the CDR3 is TGTGCCAGCAGGAGCGGGGGGGTCTATGAGCAGTTCTTC. Translation: CASRSGGVYEQFF.

The chain recombines TRBV6-1 with TRBJ1-1, with 9 bases fitting TRBD1. The V and J ends lost 5 bases and 4 bases, in that order; junction bases with no gene match: 2. CDR1 is MNHNS, CDR2 SASEGT, per germline. This CDR3 is 13 amino acids long. The CDR3 sequence is CASSPDRGTEAFF. CDR3 nucleotides: TGTGCCAGCAGTCCGGACAGGGGCACTGAAGCTTTCTTT.

The chain is built from TRBV6-4 and TRBJ1-5, with unresolved D. V lost 5 bases, J lost 0 bases, and 5 bases lay in between. From germline, CDR1 is MRHNA and CDR2 SNTAGT. The CDR3 consists of 13 residues. The chain's CDR3 is CASSSGSNQPQHF. DNA for the CDR3: TGTGCCAGCAGTTCAGGTAGCAATCAGCCCCAGCATTTT.

This sequence joins TRBV6-4 and TRBJ2-2; TRBD1 aligns across 9 bases. Germline CDR1 MRHNA, CDR2 SNTAGT. Unmatched junction bases numbered 5, after V lost 5 bases and J lost 4 bases. The CDR3 runs to 15 residues. This CDR3 reads CASSPDRGVTGELFF. CDR3 DNA sequence: TGTGCCAGCAGTCCCGACAGGGGGGTCACCGGGGAGCTGTTTTTT.

The CDR3 nucleotides read TGTGCCAGCTCACCCTGGGGCGGGGGGCCCAGCTACGAGCAGTACTTC. Its protein is CASSPWGGGPSYEQYF. V and J are TRBV18 and TRBJ2-7; 8 bases map to TRBD2. V gave up 3 bases and J gave up 3 bases; unmatched junction bases: 10. The CDR3 loop spans 16 amino acids. CDR1 and CDR2 (germline): KGHSH, LQKENI.

The chain couples TRBV2 to TRBJ2-5; 9 nucleotides align to TRBD2. The J call may be in error: the DNA end matches TRBJ2-7 better. Germline V gene data show CDR1 as SNHLY and CDR2 as FYNNEI. This CDR3 region has 14 residues. This CDR3 is CASSDPSGAYEQYF. CDR3 coding DNA: TGTGCCAGCAGTGACCCTAGCGGGGCCTACGAGCAGTACTTC.

This clone was seen only a few times. The genes are TRBV10-3 and TRBJ2-7; tentative D call: TRBD2 (6 bases). V gave up 5 bases and J gave up 3 bases, with 8 bases separating them. This CDR3 region has 12 residues. Per germline, CDR1 ENHRY and CDR2 SYGVKD. Written as DNA, the CDR3 is TGTGCCATCAGTCCGGGAGACTACGAGCAGTACTTC. Amino acids: CAISPGDYEQYF.